The next 16 T cell receptor beta chains were all read from a single sample in a study of technical replicates of blood from a handful of donors. Profiled with immunoSEQ multiplex PCR; TCRdb holds only in-frame clones, not every one. Of approximately 88,000 clones in the sample, approximately 96% were seen once. The sequencing sample was made of T cells isolated from PBMCs. Receptors were obtained from a human donor in good health.

The chain joins TRBV19 to TRBJ1-5, with 12 bases fitting TRBD1. The germline gives CDR1 LNHDA, CDR2 SQIVND (reference sequence). There are 14 residues in the CDR3. V trimming: 8 bases; J trimming: 7 bases; junction bases outside the gene matches: 6. CDR3 in amino acids: CASSGTGGSQPQHF. The CDR3 DNA is TGTGCCAGTTCCGGGACAGGGGGCTCGCAGCCCCAGCATTTT. Complete variable domain (other parts from reference TRBV19 and TRBJ1-5): DGGITQSPKYLFRKEGQNVTLSCEQNLNHDAMYWYRQDPGQGLRLIYYSQIVNDFQKGDIAEGYSVSREKKESFPLTVTSAQKNPTAFYLCASSGTGGSQPQHFGDGTRLSIL.

The gene calls are TRBV7-9 and TRBJ2-4; TRBD1 matches at 11 bases. CDR3 length: 14 residues. The V gene's germline CDR1 is SEHNR and CDR2 FQNEAQ (reference sequence). V shed 5 bases, J shed 8 bases, and the junction held 5 bases outside the gene matches. The CDR3 protein is CASSEPGQGDIQYF. CDR3 DNA sequence: TGTGCCAGCAGCGAGCCGGGACAGGGGGACATTCAGTACTTC.

The genes are TRBV11-2 and TRBJ2-3; 7 nucleotides line up with TRBD2. The germline V gene encodes CDR1 SGHAT and CDR2 FQNNGV. The CDR3 contains 17 residues. Germline trimming cut 0 bases from V and 4 bases from J; bases unmatched to any gene: 10. The CDR3 nucleotides are TGTGCCAGCAGCTTAGATCCAGGCAGGGAGGGCCCAGATACGCAGTATTTT. Amino acids: CASSLDPGREGPDTQYF. The entire variable domain, with the rest obtained from reference TRBV11-2 and TRBJ2-3, is as follows: EAGVAQSPRYKIIEKRQSVAFWCNPISGHATLYWYQQILGQGPKLLIQFQNNGVVDDSQLPKDRFSAERLKGVDSTLKIQPAKLEDSAVYLCASSLDPGREGPDTQYFGPGTRLTVL.

The J gene is TRBJ2-1, the V gene TRBV4-1, with D unresolved. The germline gives CDR1 MGHRA, CDR2 YSYEKL. This CDR3 has 17 residues. V was shortened by 3 bases and J by 4 bases, with 19 bases between the two germline ends. Here the CDR3 reads CASSHALAQKLYNEQFF. The CDR3 DNA reads as TGCGCCAGCAGCCACGCTCTGGCCCAAAAATTATACAATGAGCAGTTCTTC.

The V call is TRBV9, the J call TRBJ2-5; 9 positions agree with TRBD1. The CDR3 runs to 16 residues. Trimming took 3 bases from V and 4 from J; bases not matched to a gene: 10. CDR1 and CDR2 (germline): SGDLS, YYNGEE. CDR3 sequence (DNA): TGTGCCAGCAGCGCCACAGGGGGCGTTATAGGAGAGACCCAGTACTTC. It specifies CASSATGGVIGETQYF. The full variable domain, in which reference TRBV9 and TRBJ2-5 provide the parts outside the CDR3, is DSGVTQTPKHLITATGQRVTLRCSPRSGDLSVYWYQQSLDQGLQFLIQYYNGEERAKGNILERFSAQQFPDLHSELNLSSLELGDSALYFCASSATGGVIGETQYFGPGTRLLVL.

The CDR3 is CASSLGLAGGEQYF. CDR3 bases: TGTGCCAGCAGCTTGGGACTAGCGGGAGGTGAGCAGTACTTC. The chain employs TRBV7-3 and TRBJ2-7; 15 bases map to TRBD2. There are 14 residues in the CDR3. The V segment lost 3 bases and the J segment 7 bases; nucleotides outside the gene matches: 1. CDR1 and CDR2 (germline): SGHTA, FQGTGA.

J is TRBJ1-2 and V is TRBV4-1; D not certain. The CDR3 runs to 12 residues. Germline values: CDR1 MGHRA, CDR2 YSYEKL. Trimming cost V 2 bases and J 10 bases, with 11 bases left between them. In nucleotides, the CDR3 is TGCGCCAGCAGCCAATACGCCGGGAACTACACCTTC. Residues: CASSQYAGNYTF.

The chain uses TRBV4-2 and TRBJ2-1; tentative D call: TRBD2 (5 bases). The CDR3 is 16 amino acids. The V end lost 0 bases, the J end lost 0 bases, and 9 bases lay between the germline ends. Germline CDR1 and CDR2: LGHNA and YNFKEQ. The CDR3 loop is CASSQDQAASYNEQFF. DNA for the CDR3: TGTGCCAGCAGCCAAGATCAAGCGGCCTCCTACAATGAGCAGTTCTTC.

V gene TRBV9 combines with J gene TRBJ2-3; D gene uncertain. The CDR3 length is 15 residues. Trimming cost V 0 bases and J 1 base, with 9 bases left between them. CDR1 and CDR2 from the germline V gene are SGDLS and YYNGEE. The CDR3 here is CASSVGGSRTDTQYF. CDR3 DNA: TGTGCCAGCAGCGTAGGCGGCAGTCGCACAGATACGCAGTATTTT.

The chain couples TRBV6-1 to TRBJ1-1; 7 nucleotides align to TRBD1. Germline V gene sequence: CDR1 MNHNS, CDR2 SASEGT. V was clipped by 6 bases and J by 3 bases; unmatched bases: 10. CDR3 size: 15 residues. CDR3 protein: CASSAGTDSYTEAFF. CDR3 in DNA: TGTGCCAGCAGCGCCGGGACAGATTCTTACACTGAAGCTTTCTTT.

The chain links TRBV5-8 to TRBJ1-4, with TRBD1 matching over 8 bases. The CDR3 spans 14 residues. V lost 4 bases, J lost 7 bases, and 6 bases stayed unmatched. From germline, CDR1 is SGHTS and CDR2 YDEGEE. CDR3 DNA: TGTGCCAGCAGCCGGGACAGGAGAAGTGAAAAACTGTTTTTT. It translates to CASSRDRRSEKLFF.

In this sample, this clone turned up once. CDR3 sequence: CASSQEEGLGYEQYF. The CDR3 DNA is TGTGCCAGCAGCCAAGAAGAGGGATTAGGCTACGAGCAGTACTTC. This chain connects TRBV14 to TRBJ2-7; TRBD2 might be the D (5 bases). The length of the CDR3 is 15 residues. Germline values: CDR1 SGHDN, CDR2 FVKESK. V lost 0 bases and J 3 bases, leaving 12 bases between the germline ends.

The chain has TRBV7-9 and TRBJ2-1; 10 positions match TRBD2. V lost 2 bases to trimming and J lost 6 bases; unmatched junction nucleotides: 4. The V gene's germline CDR1 is SEHNR and CDR2 FQNEAQ (reference sequence). This CDR3 is built from 15 residues. Here the CDR3 reads CASSLSGTSVNEQFF. The CDR3 region has the DNA TGTGCCAGCAGCTTAAGCGGGACTAGCGTCAATGAGCAGTTCTTC.

The chain joins TRBV9 to TRBJ2-3; no definite D call. The length of the CDR3 is 14 residues. CDR1 and CDR2 from the germline V gene are SGDLS and YYNGEE. The V end lost 2 bases, the J end lost 4 bases, and 11 bases lay between the germline ends. CDR3 nucleotide sequence: TGTGCCAGCAGCGTCCCCCTCGAGGCAGATACGCAGTATTTT. This translates into CASSVPLEADTQYF. Filled out from reference TRBV9 and TRBJ2-3, the complete variable domain reads DSGVTQTPKHLITATGQRVTLRCSPRSGDLSVYWYQQSLDQGLQFLIQYYNGEERAKGNILERFSAQQFPDLHSELNLSSLELGDSALYFCASSVPLEADTQYFGPGTRLTVL.

The V call is TRBV5-1, the J call TRBJ2-5, with 8 bases fitting TRBD1. The trim removed 4 bases at V and 5 bases at J, leaving 10 bases unmatched. The CDR3 has 15 amino acids. Per the germline V gene, CDR1 is SGHRS and CDR2 is YFSETQ. The CDR3 spells CASSRGQGEIETQYF. Here the CDR3 DNA reads TGCGCCAGCAGCCGTGGACAGGGTGAAATTGAGACCCAGTACTTC.

The J gene is TRBJ2-7, the V gene TRBV5-6; D perhaps matches TRBD2 (7 bases). Germline V gene sequence: CDR1 SGHDT, CDR2 YYEEEE. Trimming took off 4 bases at V and 5 bases at J, with 19 bases between the two ends. The CDR3 is 15 residues long. The CDR3 here is CASSGEGGFVDEQYF. The CDR3 coding sequence is TGTGCCAGCAGCGGGGAGGGGGGGTTTGTAGACGAGCAGTACTTC.